What follows are 24 T cell receptor beta chains derived from one specimen sequenced in a study of shared clonotypes between healthy human individuals. Clones were sequenced by immunoSEQ multiplex PCR, and TCRdb holds only the in-frame ones, with some missing. The sample lists 2.3 million or so clones, more than 85% occurring once. The sample taken for sequencing was naive CD4+ T cells from PBMCs. Specified subset: CD45RA+ positively selected. The receptor source for this set is a man younger than 30 in good health. Some clones in this sample may be carry-over from other donors' samples.

The chain combines TRBV27 with TRBJ1-2; D remains ambiguous. Looked up from germline, CDR1 is MNHEY and CDR2 is SMNVEV (reference sequence). The V gene lost 4 bases and the J gene lost 0 bases, with 9 bases spanning the gap. The CDR3 is 14 residues long. The CDR3 here is CASSWLGANYGYTF. CDR3 bases: TGTGCCAGCAGTTGGTTGGGCGCTAACTATGGCTACACCTTC.

V is TRBV28 and J is TRBJ2-2, with D possibly matching TRBD1 (5 bases). Germline lookup yields CDR1 MDHEN and CDR2 SYDVKM. The CDR3 loop spans 15 amino acids. V shed 1 base and J shed 7 bases, with 13 bases lying between them. The CDR3 reads CASSLFVQGGGELFF. The CDR3 nucleotides are TGTGCCAGCAGTTTATTTGTCCAGGGTGGCGGGGAGCTGTTTTTT.

This sequence joins TRBV5-4 and TRBJ1-1; D perhaps matches TRBD1 (6 bases). Germline V gene sequence: CDR1 SGHNT, CDR2 YYREEE (reference sequence). Trimming removed 4 bases from V and 8 bases from J, with 21 bases in between. The CDR3 extends over 15 amino acids. CDR3 bases: TGTGCCAGCAGCACCCGGGGGCAGGGAATAGCGGAAGCTTTCTTT. This translates into CASSTRGQGIAEAFF.

The V gene is TRBV6-6, the J gene TRBJ2-7; 7 bases align to TRBD2. The CDR3 has 16 residues. J lost 0 bases, V lost 6 bases, and 11 bases had no gene match. Looked up from germline, CDR1 is MNHNY and CDR2 is SVGAGI (reference sequence). The CDR3 spells CASSTRGSGYSYEQYF. In nucleotides, the CDR3 is TGTGCCAGCAGCACCCGGGGTAGCGGGTACTCCTACGAGCAGTACTTC.

The V gene is TRBV7-9, the J gene TRBJ2-1; the D is unclear. Germline V gives CDR1 SEHNR, CDR2 FQNEAQ (reference sequence). V was cut by 5 bases and J by 5 bases, with 10 bases left in between. The CDR3 spans 13 residues. The CDR3 DNA reads TGTGCCAGCAGCGTGGACGTCCACAATGAGCAGTTCTTC. It yields the protein CASSVDVHNEQFF.

The chain recombines TRBV6-1 with TRBJ1-1; D is ambiguous. This CDR3 spans 11 amino acids. CDR1 MNHNS and CDR2 SASEGT come from the germline V gene. Trimming removed 3 bases at V and 12 bases at J, with 11 bases between. The CDR3 nucleotides are TGTGCCAGCAGTGATTTAGTAAACTCTTTCTTT. Its translation: CASSDLVNSFF.

Concerning this clone itself: Additional DNA sequences in this sample encode the identical CDR3. The chain links TRBV14 to TRBJ1-5; D is undetermined. Trimming pared 2 bases from V and 2 bases from J, leaving 4 bases between. Looked up from germline, CDR1 is SGHDN and CDR2 is FVKESK. CDR3 length: 13 residues. DNA of the CDR3: TGTGCCAGCAGCCAATCGGGCAATCAGCCCCAGCATTTT. The encoded protein is CASSQSGNQPQHF.

The chain recombines TRBV9 with TRBJ2-1, with D possibly TRBD2 on 6 matching bases. Germline CDR1 and CDR2: SGDLS and YYNGEE. The CDR3 sequence is 15 residues long. With 0 bases removed from V and 8 bases from J, the gap between germline ends came to 15 bases. The CDR3 is CASSVAGSAADEQFF. CDR3 DNA sequence: TGTGCCAGCAGCGTAGCCGGGAGCGCCGCCGATGAGCAGTTCTTC. The variable domain in full, completed from reference TRBV9 and TRBJ2-1, reads DSGVTQTPKHLITATGQRVTLRCSPRSGDLSVYWYQQSLDQGLQFLIQYYNGEERAKGNILERFSAQQFPDLHSELNLSSLELGDSALYFCASSVAGSAADEQFFGPGTRLTVL.

V usage is TRBV30 and J usage is TRBJ2-1; a weak D match, TRBD2 (6 bases). Trimming took 3 bases from V and 5 from J, leaving 8 bases between them. The CDR3 extends over 12 amino acids. The germline V gene has CDR1 GTSNPN and CDR2 SVGIG (reference sequence). The CDR3 sequence: CAWRDYHNEQFF. CDR3 nucleotides: TGTGCCTGGAGGGACTATCACAATGAGCAGTTCTTC.

This clone was observed a single time. The V call is TRBV5-4, the J call TRBJ2-3; 7 nucleotides align to TRBD1. With V trimmed by 3 bases and J by 6 bases, 13 bases remained unmatched. Germline V gene sequence: CDR1 SGHNT, CDR2 YYREEE (reference sequence). The CDR3 is made up of 16 amino acids. The CDR3 coding sequence is TGTGCCAGCAGCTCGAGGGGGCGGACGGAAGGGGATACGCAGTATTTT. Translating it yields CASSSRGRTEGDTQYF.

The chain joins TRBV7-2 to TRBJ2-2; 12 nucleotides line up with TRBD2. In germline, CDR1 is SGHTA, CDR2 FQGNSA. This CDR3 comprises 15 residues. With V trimmed by 6 bases and J by 5 bases, 4 bases remained unmatched. CDR3 bases: TGTGCCAGCAGTTCCGGGACTAGCGGGACCGGGGAGCTGTTTTTT. Its protein is CASSSGTSGTGELFF.

Notes on this clone: Other nucleotide sequences in the sample specify the same CDR3. This chain connects TRBV5-1 to TRBJ2-5; D remains unclear. Germline assignment: CDR1 SGHRS and CDR2 YFSETQ. The V and J ends lost 2 bases and 2 bases respectively, with 7 bases between them. This CDR3 spans 13 amino acids. The CDR3: CASSFSPQETQYF. The CDR3 bases are TGCGCCAGCAGCTTTTCCCCTCAAGAGACCCAGTACTTC.

This clone was observed once. The chain is built from TRBV19 and TRBJ1-2, with 8 bases identical to TRBD1. V was pared by 5 bases and J by 7 bases, with 9 bases of the junction left unmatched. Germline V CDR1 and CDR2: LNHDA, SQIVND (reference sequence). This CDR3 is 14 amino acids long. The CDR3 spells CASSLQGVSGGYTF. The CDR3 region has the DNA TGTGCCAGTAGTCTACAGGGGGTCTCTGGTGGCTACACCTTC.

The count of this clone is one. The rearrangement joins TRBV28 to TRBJ1-5, with D possibly TRBD1 on 5 matching bases. V was pared by 6 bases and J by 0 bases, with 27 bases between. Germline V gene lookup returns CDR1 MDHEN and CDR2 SYDVKM. The CDR3 length is 20 residues. The CDR3 protein is CASSPVPYGMRDYSNQPQHF. As DNA, the CDR3 is TGTGCCAGCAGCCCCGTACCCTATGGGATGCGGGACTATAGCAATCAGCCCCAGCATTTT. The variable domain in full, completed from reference TRBV28 and TRBJ1-5, reads DVKVTQSSRYLVKRTGEKVFLECVQDMDHENMFWYRQDPGLGLRLIYFSYDVKMKEKGDIPEGYSVSREKKERFSLILESASTNQTSMYLCASSPVPYGMRDYSNQPQHFGDGTRLSIL.

The chain joins TRBV5-5 to TRBJ1-2, with D maybe TRBD1 (6 bases). Germline-derived CDR1 and CDR2 are SGHKS and YYEKEE (reference sequence). The V end was cut by 0 bases, the J end by 6 bases, with 12 bases between. The CDR3 runs to 14 residues. As DNA, the CDR3 is TGTGCCAGCAGCTTGGTGGGGCAGGGGAATGGCTACACCTTC. Protein: CASSLVGQGNGYTF. The entire variable domain, with the rest obtained from reference TRBV5-5 and TRBJ1-2, is as follows: DAGVTQSPTHLIKTRGQQVTLRCSPISGHKSVSWYQQVLGQGPQFIFQYYEKEERGRGNFPDRFSARQFPNYSSELNVNALLLGDSALYLCASSLVGQGNGYTFGSGTRLTVV.

This clone came up a few times. This chain connects TRBV15 to TRBJ1-4; D is undetermined. The CDR3 extends over 13 amino acids. Between the trimmed V and J ends, which lost 4 bases and 8 bases, there was a span of 11 bases. Germline CDR1 is LNHNV and CDR2 is YYDKDF (reference sequence). CDR3 DNA sequence: TGTGCCACCAGCAATGGGTATGAAGAAAAACTGTTTTTT. Translated: CATSNGYEEKLFF. The variable domain in full, completed from reference TRBV15 and TRBJ1-4, reads DAMVIQNPRYQVTQFGKPVTLSCSQTLNHNVMYWYQQKSSQAPKLLFHYYDKDFNNEADTPDNFQSRRPNTSFCFLDIRSPGLGDTAMYLCATSNGYEEKLFFGSGTQLSVL.

This clone appeared once. This chain joins TRBV7-9 and TRBJ1-2, with D unclear. The CDR3 is made up of 17 amino acids. Germline CDR1 SEHNR, CDR2 FQNEAQ (reference sequence). V was clipped by 5 bases and J by 0 bases, with 19 bases between them. CDR3 residues: CASSPSSGGGANYGYTF. The CDR3 coding sequence is TGTGCCAGCAGCCCAAGTAGCGGCGGAGGAGCTAACTATGGCTACACCTTC.

J is TRBJ1-1 and V is TRBV15, with TRBD1 matching 7 bases. The J segment lost 8 bases and the V segment lost 3 bases, leaving 6 bases of the junction unmatched. The CDR3 runs 13 residues. The V gene's germline CDR1 is LNHNV and CDR2 YYDKDF (reference sequence). CDR3 sequence (DNA): TGTGCCACCAGCAGTGTACAGGGGAGGGAAGCTTTCTTT. Its protein is CATSSVQGREAFF.

The V call is TRBV2, the J call TRBJ2-2, with no clear D. The CDR3 length is 16 residues. In germline, CDR1 is SNHLY, CDR2 FYNNEI. With 7 bases removed from V and 0 bases from J, the gap between germline ends came to 15 bases. The CDR3 region is CASTGRKNSNTGELFF. The CDR3 DNA is TGTGCCAGCACCGGTCGGAAGAATTCGAACACCGGGGAGCTGTTTTTT.

This clone was detected only once. J is TRBJ2-3 and V is TRBV5-1; tentative D call: TRBD2 (6 bases). Trimming removed 0 bases at V and 4 bases at J, with 12 bases between. From germline, CDR1 is SGHRS and CDR2 YFSETQ. CDR3 length: 15 residues. The CDR3 coding sequence is TGCGCCAGCAGCTTGGACGGACTATCTTCAGATACGCAGTATTTT. Its translation: CASSLDGLSSDTQYF.

Details on this clone: At the DNA level, this CDR3 is encoded by other sequences in the same sample as well. The chain couples TRBV9 to TRBJ2-5; possible D gene TRBD2, 6 bases. Trimming stripped 0 bases from V and 5 bases from J, with 11 bases between. This CDR3 comprises 14 residues. In germline, CDR1 is SGDLS, CDR2 YYNGEE. The CDR3 sequence: CASSVAGDLETQYF. CDR3 nucleotide sequence: TGTGCCAGCAGCGTAGCGGGGGATCTGGAGACCCAGTACTTC.

A single count supports this clone. This rearrangement joins TRBV28 to TRBJ2-1, with D tentatively TRBD2 (5 bases). The length of the CDR3 is 11 residues. Trimming took off 6 bases at V and 9 bases at J, with 9 bases between the two ends. Germline loops: CDR1 MDHEN, CDR2 SYDVKM. The CDR3 bases are TGTGCCAGCAGATTCCGGGGTGAGCAGTTCTTC. Amino acids: CASRFRGEQFF.

The genes are TRBV2 and TRBJ2-1; D remains ambiguous. CDR3 length: 15 amino acids. CDR1 SNHLY and CDR2 FYNNEI come from the germline V gene. V gave up 7 bases and J gave up 8 bases, with 21 bases separating them. The CDR3 region is CASTLRPGTIDEQFF. CDR3 nucleotide sequence: TGTGCCAGCACCCTCCGGCCTGGAACGATCGATGAGCAGTTCTTC.

V and J are TRBV4-1 and TRBJ2-3; a weak D match, TRBD2 (5 bases). The CDR3 spans 17 residues. Trimming left V 2 bases short and J 0 bases short, with 15 bases between. Germline CDR1 and CDR2: MGHRA and YSYEKL. The CDR3 coding sequence is TGCGCCAGCAGCCAACATCCGGCGGGTCGTAGCACAGATACGCAGTATTTT. Amino acids: CASSQHPAGRSTDTQYF.